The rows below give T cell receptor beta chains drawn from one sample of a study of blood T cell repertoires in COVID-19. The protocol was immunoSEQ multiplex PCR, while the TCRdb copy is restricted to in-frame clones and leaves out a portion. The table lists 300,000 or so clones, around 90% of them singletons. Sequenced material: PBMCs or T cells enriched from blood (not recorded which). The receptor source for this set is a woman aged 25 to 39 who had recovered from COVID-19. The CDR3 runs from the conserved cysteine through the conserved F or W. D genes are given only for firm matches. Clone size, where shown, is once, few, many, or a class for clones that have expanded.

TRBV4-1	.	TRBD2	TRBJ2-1	TGCGCCAGCAGCCAAGCACCCGGGACTAGCGGGGCCAGCTCCTACAATGAGCAGTTCTTC	CASSQAPGTSGASSYNEQFF
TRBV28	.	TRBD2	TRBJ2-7	TGTGCCAGCGGACAACCCTCTCGGGCTAGCGGATCCTACGAGCAGTACTTC	CASGQPSRASGSYEQYF
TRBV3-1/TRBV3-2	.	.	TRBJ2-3	TGTGCCAGCAGCCGAGGGACACAAGAATTGGCAGATACGCAGTATTTT	CASSRGTQELADTQYF
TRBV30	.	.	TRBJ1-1	TGTGCCTGGAGCTCCTCCCGATTCGGGGCTTTCTTT	CAWSSSRFGAFF
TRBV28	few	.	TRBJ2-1	TGTGCCGGACAAAGGGGTAATGAGCAGTTCTTC	CAGQRGNEQFF
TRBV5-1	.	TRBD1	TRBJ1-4	TGCGCCAGCAGCCGAACGGGACAGGGGGATGAAAAACTGTTTTTT	CASSRTGQGDEKLFF
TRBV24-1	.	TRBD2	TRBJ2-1	TGTGCCACCAGTGATCCGGCTAGCGGGAGCCACAATGAGCAGTTCTTC	CATSDPASGSHNEQFF
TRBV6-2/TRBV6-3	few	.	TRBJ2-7	TGTGCCAGCAGTTACGGTGCGAGTTCCTACGAGCAGTACTTC	CASSYGASSYEQYF
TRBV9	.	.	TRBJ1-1	TGTGCCAGCAGCGTAGATTCCGGGAGGGGCACTGAAGCTTTCTTT	CASSVDSGRGTEAFF
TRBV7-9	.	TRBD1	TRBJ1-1	TGTGCCAGCAGCTTATATATGCGAAGAGGACAGGGTATGACTGAAGCTTTCTTT	CASSLYMRRGQGMTEAFF
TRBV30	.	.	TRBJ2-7	TGTGCCTGGAGGCAGGGGGGATACGAGCAGTACTTC	CAWRQGGYEQYF
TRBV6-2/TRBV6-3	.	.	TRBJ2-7	TGTGCCAGCAGCAGGGACTCTCTGAACTACGAGCAGTACTTC	CASSRDSLNYEQYF
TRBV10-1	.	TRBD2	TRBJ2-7	TGCGCCAGCAGTGAGTCGGGGACTAGCGGCTACGAGCAGTACTTC	CASSESGTSGYEQYF
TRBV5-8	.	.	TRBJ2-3	TGTGCCAGCAGCTTGGGGACAGTTTGGGACACAGATACGCAGTATTTT	CASSLGTVWDTDTQYF
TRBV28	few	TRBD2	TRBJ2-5	TGTGCCAGCAGTTGGGGGGGGAAGGAGACCCAGTACTTC	CASSWGGKETQYF
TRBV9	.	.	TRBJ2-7	TGTGCCAGCAGCGTAGGTGGGAGTAACTACGAGCAGTACTTC	CASSVGGSNYEQYF
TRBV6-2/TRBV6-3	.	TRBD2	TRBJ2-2	TGTGCCAGCAGTTTCGCGACTAGCGGGAGGAGGCCGAACACCGGGGAGCTGTTTTTT	CASSFATSGRRPNTGELFF
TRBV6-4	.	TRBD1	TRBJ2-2	TGTGCCAGCAAAGAACAGGGGGCCGACGGGGAGCTGTTTTTT	CASKEQGADGELFF
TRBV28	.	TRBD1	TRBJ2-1	TGTGCCAGCAGTTCCCGGACAGGGGTCGATGAGCAGTTCTTC	CASSSRTGVDEQFF
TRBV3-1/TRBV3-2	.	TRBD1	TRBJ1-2	TGTGCCAGCAGACGGGGACAGGCTGGCTACACCTTC	CASRRGQAGYTF
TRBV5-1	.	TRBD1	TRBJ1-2	TGCGCCAGCAGCTTGGATTGGTCCGGGACAGCTTATGGCTACACCTTC	CASSLDWSGTAYGYTF
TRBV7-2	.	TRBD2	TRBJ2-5	TGTGCCAGCAGCTTATACGGGCGGGTAGCGGGAGGAGAAGAGACCCAGTACTTC	CASSLYGRVAGGEETQYF
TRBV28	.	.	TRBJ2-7	TGTGCCAGCAGTCTCGGGACACCTGGGTCCTACGAGCAGTACTTC	CASSLGTPGSYEQYF
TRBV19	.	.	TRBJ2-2	TGTGCCAGTAGTATGTCCAGTAACACCGGGGAGCTGTTTTTT	CASSMSSNTGELFF
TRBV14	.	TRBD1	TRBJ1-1	TGTGCCAGCAGCCGACAGGGTTTTGGTACTGAAGCTTTCTTT	CASSRQGFGTEAFF
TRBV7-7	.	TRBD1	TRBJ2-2	TGTGCTAGCAGCTTGGGCAGGGGGTACACCGGGGAGCTGTTTTTT	CASSLGRGYTGELFF
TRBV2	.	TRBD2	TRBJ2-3	TGTGCCAGCAATCGGGACTATAGCACAGATACGCAGTATTTT	CASNRDYSTDTQYF
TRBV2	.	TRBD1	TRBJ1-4	TGTGCCAGCACCCTGGGGACAGCTCTCAATGAAAAACTGTTTTTT	CASTLGTALNEKLFF
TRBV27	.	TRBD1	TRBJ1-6	TGTGCCAGCAGAAAAACTTCCGGGACAGGGGATAATTCACCCCTCCACTTT	CASRKTSGTGDNSPLHF
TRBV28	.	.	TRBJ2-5	TGTGCCAGCAAGGAACAGCAAGAGACCCAGTACTTC	CASKEQQETQYF
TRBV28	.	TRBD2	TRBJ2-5	TGTGCCAGCAGCGCCGGGACTAGCGGGAGGAAAGAGACCCAGTACTTC	CASSAGTSGRKETQYF
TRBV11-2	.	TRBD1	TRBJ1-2	TGTGCCAGCAGCTATTCGAGGGACAGGGGCTACACCTTC	CASSYSRDRGYTF
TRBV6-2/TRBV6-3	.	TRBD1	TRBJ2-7	TGTGCCAGCAGTTACGATGGAGGTGGACAGGGTGCTTACGAGCAGTACTTC	CASSYDGGGQGAYEQYF
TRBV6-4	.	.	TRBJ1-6	TGTGCCAGCAGTTCCGGGGGAAATTCACCCCTCCACTTT	CASSSGGNSPLHF
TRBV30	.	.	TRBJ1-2	TGTGCCTGGAAAAGGGGAACAGGGCGGGACTATGGCTACACCTTC	CAWKRGTGRDYGYTF
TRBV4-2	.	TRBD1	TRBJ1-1	TGTGCCAGCAGCCAAGAGGCGACAGGGGGGAACACTGAAGCTTTCTTT	CASSQEATGGNTEAFF
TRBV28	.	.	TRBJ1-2	TGTGCCAGCAGTTTGGAGGGGAACGGCTACACCTTC	CASSLEGNGYTF
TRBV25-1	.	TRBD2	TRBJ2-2	TGTGCCAGCAGTGAAAGAGCGGGAGGCACCGGGGAGCTGTTTTTT	CASSERAGGTGELFF
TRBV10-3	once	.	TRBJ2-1	TGTGCCATCAGTGAGTCACTAGGTTTCTATGAGCAGTTCTTC	CAISESLGFYEQFF
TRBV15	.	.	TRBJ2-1	TGTGCCACCAGCAGAGACGGAGTGTTGGGTCAGGGGGGCTACAATGAGCAGTTCTTC	CATSRDGVLGQGGYNEQFF
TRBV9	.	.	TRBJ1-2	TGTGCCAGCAGCGGAACTAGACAGGCAAGAAACTATGGCTACACCTTC	CASSGTRQARNYGYTF
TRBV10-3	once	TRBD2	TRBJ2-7	TGTGCCATCAGTGAGTCCTTGGGGCTAGCGGGAGGTCCCCCCTCCTACGAGCAGTACTTC	CAISESLGLAGGPPSYEQYF
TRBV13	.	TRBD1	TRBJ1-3	TGTGCCAGCAGCTCCACGACAGGGTTCGGAGGAAACACCATATATTTT	CASSSTTGFGGNTIYF
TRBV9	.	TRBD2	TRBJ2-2	TGTGCCAGCAGCGTAGGCCATCCCGGGACTAGCGGGAGTTTTGCCGGGGAGCTGTTTTTT	CASSVGHPGTSGSFAGELFF
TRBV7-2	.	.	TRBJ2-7	TGTGCCAGCAGCTTGTCCAGGGCGTCCTACGAGCAGTACTTC	CASSLSRASYEQYF
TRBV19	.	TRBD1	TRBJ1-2	TGTGCCAGTAGTAATGGACAGGGGGCGCATGGCTATGGCTACACCTTC	CASSNGQGAHGYGYTF
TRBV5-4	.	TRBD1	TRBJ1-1	TGTGCCAGCAGCTCGACGACAGGGGTGGGGGAGATGAACACTGAAGCTTTCTTT	CASSSTTGVGEMNTEAFF
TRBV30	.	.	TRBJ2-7	TGTGCCTGGAGTTCGGGAGTGGGGGAGCAGTACTTC	CAWSSGVGEQYF
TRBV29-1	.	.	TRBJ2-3	TGCAGCGTAAGCTCGCCTAGCACAGATACGCAGTATTTT	CSVSSPSTDTQYF
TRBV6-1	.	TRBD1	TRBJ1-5	TGTGCCAGCAGTGAACAGGGGGGTAACAATCAGCCCCAGCATTTT	CASSEQGGNNQPQHF
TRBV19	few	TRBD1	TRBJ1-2	TGTGCCAGTAGCCGAGGGGACAGGGCACGGGGGGGCTACACCTTC	CASSRGDRARGGYTF
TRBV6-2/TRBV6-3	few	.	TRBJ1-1	TGTGCCAGCAGTCGCCCCGGGATTAGGGTGAACACTGAAGCTTTCTTT	CASSRPGIRVNTEAFF
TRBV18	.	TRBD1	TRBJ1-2	TGTGCCAGCTCACCTCCGGGACAGGGGGCTCTGAAGAATGGTGGCTACACCTTC	CASSPPGQGALKNGGYTF
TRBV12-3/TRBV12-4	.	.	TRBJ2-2	TGTGCCAGCAGTTTCGGGAGCACCGGGGAGCTGTTTTTT	CASSFGSTGELFF
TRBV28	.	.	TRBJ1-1	TGTGCCAGCAGTTTACAGGGTATTAAGGGTGAAGCTTTCTTT	CASSLQGIKGEAFF
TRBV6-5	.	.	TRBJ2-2	TGTGCCAGCAGAAAACAGCCTAGCGCCGGGGAGCTGTTTTTT	CASRKQPSAGELFF
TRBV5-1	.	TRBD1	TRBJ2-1	TGCGCCAGCAGCCTCCGGGACAGGTTTAATGGTGAGCAGTTCTTC	CASSLRDRFNGEQFF
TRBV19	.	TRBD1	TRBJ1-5	TGTGCCAGTGCGACAGGGGTAGGAAGAAACCAGCCCCAGCATTTT	CASATGVGRNQPQHF
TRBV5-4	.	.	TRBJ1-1	TGTGCCAGCAGCTTTCAGGCGAACACTGAAGCTTTCTTT	CASSFQANTEAFF